This T cell receptor (beta chain) was observed in a study of T cell responses to AZD1222 COVID-19 vaccine. General study results and limits: Spike-specific TCRs gained breadth and depth after people received two AZD1222 doses.

In regard to this clone: No antigen is known for it.

CDR3 length equals 13 residues. Germline values: CDR1 MGHDK, CDR2 SYGVNS. V shed 5 bases and J shed 6 bases, with 10 bases lying between them. Sequenced by immunoSEQ multiplex PCR; TCRdb stores in-frame clones only, minus some. This sample has roughly 100,000 clones, with around 90% found just once. The V gene is TRBV25-1, the J gene TRBJ2-2; D not certain. The sequences come from peripheral blood, collected 28 days after the second AZD1222 dose. This sequence was found in an adult who received the AZD1222 COVID-19 vaccine. This CDR3 is CASSKRGAGELFF. CDR3 DNA sequence: TGTGCCAGCAGTAAGCGTGGAGCCGGGGAGCTGTTTTTT.